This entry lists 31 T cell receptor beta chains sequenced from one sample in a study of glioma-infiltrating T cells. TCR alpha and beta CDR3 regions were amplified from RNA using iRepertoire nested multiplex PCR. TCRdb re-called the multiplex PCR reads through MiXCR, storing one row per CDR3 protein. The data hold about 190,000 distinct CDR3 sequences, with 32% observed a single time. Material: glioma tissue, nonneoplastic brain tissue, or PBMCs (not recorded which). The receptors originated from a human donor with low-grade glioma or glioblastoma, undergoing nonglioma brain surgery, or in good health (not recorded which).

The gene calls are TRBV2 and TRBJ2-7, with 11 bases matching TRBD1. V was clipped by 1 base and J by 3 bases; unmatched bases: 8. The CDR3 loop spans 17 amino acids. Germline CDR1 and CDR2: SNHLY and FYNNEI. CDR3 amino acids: CASSEGPTGTGGYEQYF. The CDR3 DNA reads TGTGCCAGCAGTGAAGGTCCCACCGGGACAGGGGGCTACGAGCAGTACTTC.

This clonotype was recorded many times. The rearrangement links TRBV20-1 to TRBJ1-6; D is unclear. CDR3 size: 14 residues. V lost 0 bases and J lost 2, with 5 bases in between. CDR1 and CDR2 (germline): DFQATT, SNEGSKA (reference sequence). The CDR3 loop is CSAREPAYNSPLHF. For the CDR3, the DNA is TGCAGTGCTAGAGAACCCGCCTATAATTCACCCCTCCACTTT.

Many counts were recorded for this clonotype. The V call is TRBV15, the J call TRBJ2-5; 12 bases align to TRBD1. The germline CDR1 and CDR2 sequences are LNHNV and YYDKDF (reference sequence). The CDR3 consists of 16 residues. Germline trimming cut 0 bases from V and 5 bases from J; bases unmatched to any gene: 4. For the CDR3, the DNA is TGTGCCACCAGCAGAGAAGGGACAGGGGGCGAGGAGACCCAGTACTTC. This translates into CATSREGTGGEETQYF.

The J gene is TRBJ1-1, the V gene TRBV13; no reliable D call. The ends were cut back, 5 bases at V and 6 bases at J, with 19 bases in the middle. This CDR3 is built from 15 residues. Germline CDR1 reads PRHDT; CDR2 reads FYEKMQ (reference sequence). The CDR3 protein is CASSQEGLLGSEAFF. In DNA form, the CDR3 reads TGTGCCAGCAGCCAAGAAGGGTTGTTGGGTTCTGAAGCTTTCTTT.

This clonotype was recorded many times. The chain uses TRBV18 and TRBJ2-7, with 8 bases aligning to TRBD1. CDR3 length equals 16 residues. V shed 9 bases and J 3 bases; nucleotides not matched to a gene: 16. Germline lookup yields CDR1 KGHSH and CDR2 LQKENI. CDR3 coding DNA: TGTGCCAGTTCCCGGAGAGAGCAGGGGGCCCTCTACGAGCAGTACTTC. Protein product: CASSRREQGALYEQYF.

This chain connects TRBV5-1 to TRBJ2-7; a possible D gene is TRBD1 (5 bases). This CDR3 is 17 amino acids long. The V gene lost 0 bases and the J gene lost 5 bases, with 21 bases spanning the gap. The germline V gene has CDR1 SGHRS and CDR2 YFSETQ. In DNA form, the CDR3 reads TGCGCCAGCAGCTTGGGGGTCCTCAGGGTAGGATCCGACGAGCAGTACTTC. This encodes CASSLGVLRVGSDEQYF.

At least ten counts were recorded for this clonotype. As DNA, the CDR3 is TGTGCCAGCACCGAGGAACTAAACGAGCAGTACTTC. Amino acids: CASTEELNEQYF. The V and J genes are TRBV2 and TRBJ2-7, with D unresolved. Per the germline V gene, CDR1 is SNHLY and CDR2 is FYNNEI. This CDR3 is built from 12 residues. The V end lost 7 bases, the J end lost 5 bases, and 12 bases lay between the germline ends.

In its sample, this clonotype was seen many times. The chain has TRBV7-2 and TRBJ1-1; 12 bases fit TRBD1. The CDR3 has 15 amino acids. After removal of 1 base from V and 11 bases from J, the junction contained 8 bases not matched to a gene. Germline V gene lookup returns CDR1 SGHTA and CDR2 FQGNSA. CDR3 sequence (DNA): TGTGCCAGCAGCTTAGTCCCCGGGACAGGGGGCGACGCTTTCTTT. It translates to CASSLVPGTGGDAFF.

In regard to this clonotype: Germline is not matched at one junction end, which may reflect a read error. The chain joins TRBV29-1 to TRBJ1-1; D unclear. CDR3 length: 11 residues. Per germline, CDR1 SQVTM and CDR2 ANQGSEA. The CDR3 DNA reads TGCAGCTCCGGGGAAAACACTAAAGCTTTCTTT. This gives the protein CSSGENTKAFF.

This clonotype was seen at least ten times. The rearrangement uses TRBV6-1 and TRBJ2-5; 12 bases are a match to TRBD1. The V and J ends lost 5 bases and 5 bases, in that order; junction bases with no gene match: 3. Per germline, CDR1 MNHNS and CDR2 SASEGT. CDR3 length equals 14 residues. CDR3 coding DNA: TGTGCCAGCAGTTATGGGACAGGGGGCGAGACCCAGTACTTC. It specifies CASSYGTGGETQYF.

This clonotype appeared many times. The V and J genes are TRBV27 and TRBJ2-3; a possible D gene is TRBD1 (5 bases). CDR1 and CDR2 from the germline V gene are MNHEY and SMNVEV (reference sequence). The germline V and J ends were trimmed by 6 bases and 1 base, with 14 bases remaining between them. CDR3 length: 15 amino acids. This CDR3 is CASRTLKTGTDTQYF. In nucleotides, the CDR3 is TGTGCCAGCAGAACCCTGAAGACAGGCACAGATACGCAGTATTTT.

The chain's CDR3 is CASSRGLAGAADTQYF. CDR3 coding DNA: TGTGCCAGCAGCCGAGGACTAGCGGGAGCAGCAGATACGCAGTATTTT. V is TRBV3-1 and J is TRBJ2-3, with 13 positions matching TRBD2. Germline CDR1 reads LGHDT; CDR2 reads YNNKEL (reference sequence). The CDR3 is 16 residues long. V gave up 4 bases and J gave up 4 bases; unmatched junction bases: 5.

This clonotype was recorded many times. CDR3 loop: CASEAGGHNEQFF. The CDR3 DNA reads TGTGCCAGCGAGGCGGGAGGGCACAATGAGCAGTTCTTC. V usage is TRBV6-2 or TRBV6-3 and J usage is TRBJ2-1; 9 nucleotides align to TRBD2. Germline lookup yields CDR1 MNHEY and CDR2 SVGEGT. V shed 8 bases and J 5 bases; nucleotides not matched to a gene: 4. CDR3 length: 13 residues.

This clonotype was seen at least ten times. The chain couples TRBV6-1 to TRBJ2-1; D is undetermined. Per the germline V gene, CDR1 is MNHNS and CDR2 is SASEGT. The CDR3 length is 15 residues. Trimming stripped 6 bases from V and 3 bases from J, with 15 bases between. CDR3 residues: CASSPVAGSYNEQFF. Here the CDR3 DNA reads TGTGCCAGCAGCCCCGTGGCTGGTAGCTACAATGAGCAGTTCTTC.

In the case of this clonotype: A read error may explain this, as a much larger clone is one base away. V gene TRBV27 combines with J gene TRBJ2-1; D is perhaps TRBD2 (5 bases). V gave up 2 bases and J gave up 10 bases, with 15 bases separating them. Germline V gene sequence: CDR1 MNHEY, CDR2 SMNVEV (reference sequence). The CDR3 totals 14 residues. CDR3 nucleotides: TGTGCCAGCAGTTTAGGAGGTTTTCATTACGAGCAGTTCTTC. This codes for CASSLGGFHYEQFF.

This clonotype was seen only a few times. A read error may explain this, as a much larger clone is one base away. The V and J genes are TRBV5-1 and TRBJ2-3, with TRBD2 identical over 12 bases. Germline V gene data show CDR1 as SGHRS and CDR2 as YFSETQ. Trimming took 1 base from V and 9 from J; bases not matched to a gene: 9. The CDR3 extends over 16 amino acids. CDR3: CASSLNGLAGSQTQYF. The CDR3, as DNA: TGCGCCAGCAGCTTGAACGGACTAGCGGGAAGCCAGACGCAGTATTTT.

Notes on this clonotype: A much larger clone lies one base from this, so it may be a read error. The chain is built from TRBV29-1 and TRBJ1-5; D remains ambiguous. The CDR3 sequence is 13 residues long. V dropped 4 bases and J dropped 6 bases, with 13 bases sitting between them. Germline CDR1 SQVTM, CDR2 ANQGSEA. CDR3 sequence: CSVGGSVGQPQHF. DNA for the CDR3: TGCAGCGTTGGCGGTAGTGTTGGTCAGCCCCAGCATTTT.

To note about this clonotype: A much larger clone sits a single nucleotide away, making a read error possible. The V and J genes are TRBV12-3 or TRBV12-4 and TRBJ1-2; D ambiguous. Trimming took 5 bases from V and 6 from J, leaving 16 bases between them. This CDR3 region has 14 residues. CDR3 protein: CASSADRNRHGYTF. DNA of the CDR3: TGTGCCAGCAGTGCCGATCGGAACAGACATGGCTACACCTTC.

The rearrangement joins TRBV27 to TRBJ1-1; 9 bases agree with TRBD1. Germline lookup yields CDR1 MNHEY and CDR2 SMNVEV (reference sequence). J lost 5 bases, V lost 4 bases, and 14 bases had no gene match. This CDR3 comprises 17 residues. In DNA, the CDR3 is TGTGCCAGCAGTTCCCTCGGACAGGGGAGGGGGGAGACTGAAGCTTTCTTT. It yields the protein CASSSLGQGRGETEAFF.

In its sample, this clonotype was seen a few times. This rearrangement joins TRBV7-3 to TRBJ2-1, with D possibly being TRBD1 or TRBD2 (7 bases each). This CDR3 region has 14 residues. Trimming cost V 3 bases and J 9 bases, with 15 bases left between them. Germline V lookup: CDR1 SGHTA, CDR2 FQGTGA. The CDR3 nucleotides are TGTGCCAGCAGCTTCCAGGGGGGGGGGGTTGAGCAGTTCTTC. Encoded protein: CASSFQGGGVEQFF. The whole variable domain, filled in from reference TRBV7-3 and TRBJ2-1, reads GAGVSQTPSNKVTEKGKYVELRCDPISGHTALYWYRQSLGQGPEFLIYFQGTGAADDSGLPNDRFFAVRPEGSVSTLKIQRTERGDSAVYLCASSFQGGGVEQFFGPGTRLTVL.

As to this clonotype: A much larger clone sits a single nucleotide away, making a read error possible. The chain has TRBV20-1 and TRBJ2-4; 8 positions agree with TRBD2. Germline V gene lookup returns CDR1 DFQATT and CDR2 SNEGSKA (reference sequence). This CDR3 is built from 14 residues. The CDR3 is CSALLAEPKNIEYF. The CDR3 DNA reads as TGCAGTGCTTTACTAGCGGAACCGAAAAACATTGAGTACTTC.

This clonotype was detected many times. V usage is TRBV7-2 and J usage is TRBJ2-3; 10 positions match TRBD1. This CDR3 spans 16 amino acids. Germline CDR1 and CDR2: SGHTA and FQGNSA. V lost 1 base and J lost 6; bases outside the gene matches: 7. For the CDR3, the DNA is TGTGCCAGCAGCTTAGAGGGGACAGGGGTTTTGGATACGCAGTATTTT. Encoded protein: CASSLEGTGVLDTQYF.

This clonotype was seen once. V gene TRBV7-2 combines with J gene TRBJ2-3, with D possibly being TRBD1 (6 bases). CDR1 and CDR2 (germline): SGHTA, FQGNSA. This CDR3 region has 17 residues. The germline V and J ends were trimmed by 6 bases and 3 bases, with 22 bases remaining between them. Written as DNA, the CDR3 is TGTGCCAGCAGTCCCCCCTCCGGGACATGGAAGACAGATACGCAGTATTTT. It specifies CASSPPSGTWKTDTQYF.

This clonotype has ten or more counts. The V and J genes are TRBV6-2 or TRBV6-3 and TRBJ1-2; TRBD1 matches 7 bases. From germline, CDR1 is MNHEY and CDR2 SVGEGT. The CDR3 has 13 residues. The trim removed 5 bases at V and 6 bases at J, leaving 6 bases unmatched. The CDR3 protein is CASSQTGYNGYTF. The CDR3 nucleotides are TGTGCCAGCAGTCAGACAGGGTACAATGGCTACACCTTC.

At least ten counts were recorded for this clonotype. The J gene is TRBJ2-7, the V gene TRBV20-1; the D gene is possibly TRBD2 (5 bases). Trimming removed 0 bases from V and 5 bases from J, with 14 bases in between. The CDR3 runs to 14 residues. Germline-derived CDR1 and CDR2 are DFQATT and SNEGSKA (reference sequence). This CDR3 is CSARDLASQNEQYF. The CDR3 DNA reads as TGCAGTGCTAGAGACCTAGCTTCCCAGAACGAGCAGTACTTC.

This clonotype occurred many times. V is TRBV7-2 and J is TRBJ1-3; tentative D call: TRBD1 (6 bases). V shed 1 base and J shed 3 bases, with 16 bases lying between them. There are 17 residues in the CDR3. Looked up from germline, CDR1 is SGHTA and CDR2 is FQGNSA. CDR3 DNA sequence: TGTGCCAGCAGCTTAGGTCCCCCAGGGGCTGGTGGAAACACCATATATTTT. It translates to CASSLGPPGAGGNTIYF.

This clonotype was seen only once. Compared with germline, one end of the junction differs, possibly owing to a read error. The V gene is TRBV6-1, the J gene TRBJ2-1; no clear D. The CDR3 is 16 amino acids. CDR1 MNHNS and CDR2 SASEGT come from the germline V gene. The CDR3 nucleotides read TGTGCCAGCAGCCGAGAAGGGTCCCTTGGGCCCAATAAGCAGTTCTTC. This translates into CASSREGSLGPNKQFF.

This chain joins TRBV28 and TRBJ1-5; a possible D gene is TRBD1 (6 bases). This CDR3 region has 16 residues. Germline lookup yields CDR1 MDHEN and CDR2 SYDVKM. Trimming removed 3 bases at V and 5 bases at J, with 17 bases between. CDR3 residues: CASSFGPGHMDQPQHF. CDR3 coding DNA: TGTGCCAGCAGTTTCGGGCCGGGACATATGGATCAGCCCCAGCATTTT.

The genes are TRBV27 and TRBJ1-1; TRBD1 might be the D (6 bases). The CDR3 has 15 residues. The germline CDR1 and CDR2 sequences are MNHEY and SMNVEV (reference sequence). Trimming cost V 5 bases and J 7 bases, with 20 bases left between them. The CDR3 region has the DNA TGTGCCAGCAGTCCAAGGACAGTAGTGGACATTGAAGCTTTCTTT. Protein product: CASSPRTVVDIEAFF.

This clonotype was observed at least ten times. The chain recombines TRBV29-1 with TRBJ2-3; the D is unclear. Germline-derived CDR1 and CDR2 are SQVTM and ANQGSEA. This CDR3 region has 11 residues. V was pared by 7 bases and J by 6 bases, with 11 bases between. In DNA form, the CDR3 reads TGCAGCGGCCACTCGCAGGATACGCAGTATTTT. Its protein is CSGHSQDTQYF.

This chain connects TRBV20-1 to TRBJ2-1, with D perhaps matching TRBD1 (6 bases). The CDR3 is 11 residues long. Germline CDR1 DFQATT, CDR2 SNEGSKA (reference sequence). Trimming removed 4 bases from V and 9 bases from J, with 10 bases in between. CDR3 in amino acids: CSATRTVEQFF. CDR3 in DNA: TGCAGTGCTACCCGGACAGTTGAGCAGTTCTTC.